The clone carrying this T cell receptor beta chain was counted only a few times. Its antigen is unknown. These data belong to a study of post-analysis software for immune sequencing data. About the study: Included courses were relapsing-remitting and secondary progressive multiple sclerosis; progressive-relapsing multiple sclerosis was also included. Study outcomes and limitations: Patients showed TRBV5-6, TRBV5-1 and TRBV20-1 among a few TRBV segments more frequent than in controls. Controls significantly exceeded multiple sclerosis patients in normalized Chao1 diversity.

The CDR3 is 14 amino acids. The germline V gene has CDR1 MNHNS and CDR2 SASEGT. J lost 4 bases, V lost 6 bases, and 5 bases had no gene match. Prepared libraries of TCR beta cDNA carried unique molecular identifiers. It was from roughly 1 to 10 million T cells that about half a million cDNA molecules came. TCRdb reanalysed the PCR reads using MiXCR and keeps one entry per CDR3 protein. The data hold roughly 600,000 distinct CDR3 sequences, with roughly 45% observed a single time. The chain carries TRBV6-1 and TRBJ1-5; the match to TRBD1 covers 8 bases. The sequencing input was blood. The TCR sequence derives from a girl aged 10 to 17 with multiple sclerosis. The CDR3 reads CASRLGTGNQPQHF. The CDR3, as DNA: TGTGCCAGCAGGCTTGGGACAGGAAATCAGCCCCAGCATTTT.